The 5 T cell receptor beta chains below all came from one sample that was sequenced in a study of shared clonotypes between healthy human individuals (TCRdb year 2020). Preparation of the library involved the immunoSEQ multiplex PCR assay. What TCRdb holds here is the immuneACCESS table cut down to in-frame rearrangements. Part of the clones is not present; checked against another copy, under half of the missing clones reflect an unresolved V gene, and the others are unexplained. This sample holds roughly 2,000,000 clones; over 85% were observed only once. The leading ten clones occupy 1.2% of the sample. CD8 naive samples were CD45RO-negative cells positively selected for CCR7, giving a CD45RA+CCR7+ population that excluded TemRA cells. Source material: naive CD8+ T cells sorted from blood. The cell subset or site tag for this specimen amounts to: CD45RA+CCR7+. The receptors shown here come from a man younger than 35 in good health.

The chain has TRBV4-2 and TRBJ2-3; the match to TRBD2 covers 11 bases. This CDR3 has 16 residues. The germline V gene has CDR1 LGHNA and CDR2 YNFKEQ. V dropped 3 bases and J dropped 12; count of bases not matched to a gene: 14. Here the CDR3 reads CASSQDRGLAGGPQYF. The CDR3 DNA follows: TGTGCCAGCAGCCAGGATAGAGGCCTAGCGGGGGGCCCACAGTATTTT.

This chain connects TRBV6-5 to TRBJ1-2, with D perhaps matching TRBD1 (6 bases). The ends were cut back, 2 bases at V and 4 bases at J, with 14 bases in the middle. The germline gives CDR1 MNHEY, CDR2 SVGAGI. This CDR3 has 15 amino acids. CDR3 sequence: CASSYRSDSFYGYTF. CDR3 DNA sequence: TGTGCCAGCAGTTACCGATCGGACAGTTTCTATGGCTACACCTTC.

Comments on this clone: Other DNA sequences in this sample translate to the same CDR3. In DNA form, the CDR3 reads TGTGCCAGCAGCCTTACAGGGACTGAAGCTTTCTTT. It yields the protein CASSLTGTEAFF. The chain carries TRBV25-1 and TRBJ1-1, with a possible D match to TRBD1 (6 bases). V was shortened by 6 bases and J by 5 bases, with 10 bases between the two germline ends. CDR1 is MGHDK and CDR2 is SYGVNS in the germline V gene. This CDR3 has 12 amino acids. The variable domain in full, with the rest retrieved from reference TRBV25-1 and TRBJ1-1, is EADIYQTPRYLVIGTGKKITLECSQTMGHDKMYWYQQDPGMELHLIHYSYGVNSTEKGDLSSESTVSRIRTEHFPLTLESARPSHTSQYLCASSLTGTEAFFGQGTRLTVV.

The chain joins TRBV9 to TRBJ2-2, with D unclear. The CDR3 consists of 18 residues. The V and J ends lost 0 bases and 1 base respectively, with 16 bases between them. CDR1 is SGDLS, CDR2 YYNGEE, per germline. DNA of the CDR3: TGTGCCAGCAGCGTAGGAGGCAGTGTCAGCGTGAACACCGGGGAGCTGTTTTTT. Translated: CASSVGGSVSVNTGELFF.

Comments on this clone: The sample holds other DNA sequences that translate to the same CDR3. V is TRBV4-1 and J is TRBJ2-7; maybe TRBD2 (5 bases). The CDR3 spans 14 residues. Germline lookup yields CDR1 MGHRA and CDR2 YSYEKL. Trimming removed 1 base at V and 3 bases at J, with 10 bases between. CDR3 nucleotide sequence: TGCGCCAGCAGCCAAGTCGGACTGAGCTACGAGCAGTACTTC. Translating it yields CASSQVGLSYEQYF.